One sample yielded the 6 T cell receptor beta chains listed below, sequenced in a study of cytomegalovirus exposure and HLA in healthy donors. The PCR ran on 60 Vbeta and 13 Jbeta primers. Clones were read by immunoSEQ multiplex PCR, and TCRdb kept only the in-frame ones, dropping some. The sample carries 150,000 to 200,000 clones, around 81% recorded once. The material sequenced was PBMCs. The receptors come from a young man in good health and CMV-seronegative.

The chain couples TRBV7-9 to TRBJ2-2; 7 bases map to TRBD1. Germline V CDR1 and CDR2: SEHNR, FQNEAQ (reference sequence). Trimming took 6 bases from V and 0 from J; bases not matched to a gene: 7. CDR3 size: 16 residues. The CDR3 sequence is CASSPADRANTGELFF. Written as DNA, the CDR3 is TGTGCCAGCAGTCCAGCTGACAGGGCGAACACCGGGGAGCTGTTTTTT.

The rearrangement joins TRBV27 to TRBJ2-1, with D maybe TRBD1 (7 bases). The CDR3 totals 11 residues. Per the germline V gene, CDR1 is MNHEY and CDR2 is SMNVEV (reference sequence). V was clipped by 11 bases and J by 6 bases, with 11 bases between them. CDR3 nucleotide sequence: TGTGCCGCAGGGGGGTTCAATGAGCAGTTCTTC. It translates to CAAGGFNEQFF.

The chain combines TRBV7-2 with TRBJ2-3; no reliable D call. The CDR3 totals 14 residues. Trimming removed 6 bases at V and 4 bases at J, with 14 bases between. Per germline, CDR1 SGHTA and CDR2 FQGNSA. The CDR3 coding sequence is TGTGCCAGCAGATTAACACCGACTCCAGATACGCAGTATTTT. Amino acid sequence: CASRLTPTPDTQYF.

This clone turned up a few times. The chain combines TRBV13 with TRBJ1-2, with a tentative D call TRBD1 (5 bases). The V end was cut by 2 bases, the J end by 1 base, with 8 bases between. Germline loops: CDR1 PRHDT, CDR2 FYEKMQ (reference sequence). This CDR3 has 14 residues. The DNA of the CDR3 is TGTGCCAGCAGCTTATTGGGGGGTAACTATGGCTACACCTTC. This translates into CASSLLGGNYGYTF.

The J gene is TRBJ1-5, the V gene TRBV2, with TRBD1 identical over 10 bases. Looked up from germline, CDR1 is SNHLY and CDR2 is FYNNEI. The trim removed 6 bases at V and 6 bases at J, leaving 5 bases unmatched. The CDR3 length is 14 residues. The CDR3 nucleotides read TGTGCCAGCAGCCGGGACAGGGGAACTCAGCCCCAGCATTTT. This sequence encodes CASSRDRGTQPQHF.

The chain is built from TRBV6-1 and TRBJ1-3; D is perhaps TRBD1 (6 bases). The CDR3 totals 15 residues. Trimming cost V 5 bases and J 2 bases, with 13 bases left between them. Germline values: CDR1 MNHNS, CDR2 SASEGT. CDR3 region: CASSSSPGAGNTIYF. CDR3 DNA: TGTGCCAGCAGTTCATCCCCAGGGGCTGGAAACACCATATATTTT.